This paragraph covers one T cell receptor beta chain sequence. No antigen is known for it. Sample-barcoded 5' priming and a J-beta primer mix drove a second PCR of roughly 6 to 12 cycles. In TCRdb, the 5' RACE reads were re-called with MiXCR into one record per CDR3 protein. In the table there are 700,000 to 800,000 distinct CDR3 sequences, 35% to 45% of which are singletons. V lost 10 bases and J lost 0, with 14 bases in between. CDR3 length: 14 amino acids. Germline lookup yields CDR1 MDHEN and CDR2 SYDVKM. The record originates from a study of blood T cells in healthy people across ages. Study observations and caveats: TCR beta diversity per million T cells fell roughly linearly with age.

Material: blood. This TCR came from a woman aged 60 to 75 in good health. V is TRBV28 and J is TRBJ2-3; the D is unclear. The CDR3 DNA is TGTGCCACCTTCGAGGAGTCTAGCACAGATACGCAGTATTTT. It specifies CATFEESSTDTQYF.